Listed here is a single TCR beta chain. This CDR3 is 14 amino acids long. The germline gives CDR1 MDHEN, CDR2 SYDVKM. Trimming took 6 bases from V and 4 from J, leaving 15 bases between them. These data come from a study of blood T cell repertoires in COVID-19. As for the study in general: From the United States, Italy and Spain came samples of acute and convalescent COVID-19. The cDNA or gDNA used as material had been derived from T cells, B-cell-depleted T cells, or PBMCs.

In the source study's methods: Counts of nucleated cells, estimated from reference gene primer amplification, were obtained. Measured with immunoSEQ multiplex PCR; TCRdb has only the in-frame clones, and not every one. Clone size and the V and J calls come from that table; the DNA yielded D and trimming. The table shows over 90,000 clones, with approximately 88% occurring only once. The chain carries TRBV28 and TRBJ1-2; the D gene is possibly TRBD1 (6 bases). Sequencing input: peripheral blood. This sequence was found in a woman in her 70s with acute or convalescent COVID-19. CDR3 loop: CASSNSGGAYGYTF. For the CDR3, the DNA is TGTGCCAGCAGCAATTCGGGGGGCGCCTATGGCTACACCTTC.